This T cell receptor beta chain is drawn from a study of blood T cell repertoires in COVID-19. The wider study: Acute and convalescent COVID-19 samples came from the United States, Italy and Spain. PBMCs, B-cell-depleted T cells, or T cells provided the cDNA or gDNA that made up the material.

The CDR3 has 14 residues. Germline CDR1 SGDLS, CDR2 YYNGEE. V dropped 4 bases and J dropped 7; count of bases not matched to a gene: 7. In the original workflow: Reference gene primer amplification gave nucleated cell count estimates. TCRdb's copy holds only in-frame clones and misses some; the assay was immunoSEQ multiplex PCR. For V, J and clone size, that table is used; D and trimming come from the DNA. The table has a few hundred thousand clones, approximately 90% seen once. The source material was peripheral blood. The sequence was obtained from a woman aged 55 to 70 with acute or convalescent COVID-19. The chain combines TRBV9 with TRBJ1-5; 8 bases fit TRBD1. This chain's CDR3 is CASSPQGAGQPQHF. The CDR3 coding sequence is TGTGCCAGCAGCCCTCAGGGGGCGGGACAGCCCCAGCATTTT.